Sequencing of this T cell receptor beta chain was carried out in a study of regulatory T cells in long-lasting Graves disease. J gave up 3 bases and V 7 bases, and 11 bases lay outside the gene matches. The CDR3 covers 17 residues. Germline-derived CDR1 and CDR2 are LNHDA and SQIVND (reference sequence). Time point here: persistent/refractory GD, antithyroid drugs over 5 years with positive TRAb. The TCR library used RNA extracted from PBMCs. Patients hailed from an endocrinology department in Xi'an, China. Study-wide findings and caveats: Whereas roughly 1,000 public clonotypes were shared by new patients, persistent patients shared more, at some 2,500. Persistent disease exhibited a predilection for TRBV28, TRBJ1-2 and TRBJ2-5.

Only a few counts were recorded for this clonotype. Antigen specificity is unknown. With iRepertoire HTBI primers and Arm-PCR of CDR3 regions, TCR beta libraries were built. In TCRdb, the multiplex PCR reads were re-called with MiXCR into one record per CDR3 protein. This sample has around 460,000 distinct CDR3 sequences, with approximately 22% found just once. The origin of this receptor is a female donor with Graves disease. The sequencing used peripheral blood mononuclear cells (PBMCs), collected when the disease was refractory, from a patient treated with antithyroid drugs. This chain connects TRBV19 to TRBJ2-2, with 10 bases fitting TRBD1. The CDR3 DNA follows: TGTGCCAGTACCAGCCCCCAGGGACAGGGGTACACCGGGGAGCTGTTTTTT. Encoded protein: CASTSPQGQGYTGELFF.